The 28 T cell receptor beta chains below come from one sample, sequenced in a study of cytomegalovirus exposure and HLA in healthy donors. The PCR employed 60 Vbeta primers together with 13 Jbeta primers. The repertoire was sequenced with immunoSEQ multiplex PCR; TCRdb's copy has only in-frame clones and lacks some. The profile shows approximately 190,000 clones, roughly 87% of them singletons. Sequencing was carried out using PBMCs. The receptors were gathered from a boy younger than 10 in good health and CMV-seronegative.

V usage is TRBV5-1 and J usage is TRBJ2-7; 9 bases line up with TRBD2. This CDR3 comprises 15 residues. V gave up 4 bases and J gave up 9 bases; unmatched junction bases: 14. The germline V gene has CDR1 SGHRS and CDR2 YFSETQ. CDR3 bases: TGCGCCAGCAGCCCCATATTAGCGGGAGCAATGGGGCAGTACTTC. It translates to CASSPILAGAMGQYF. The variable domain in full, with the rest retrieved from reference TRBV5-1 and TRBJ2-7, is KAGVTQTPRYLIKTRGQQVTLSCSPISGHRSVSWYQQTPGQGLQFLFEYFSETQRNKGNFPGRFSGRQFSNSRSEMNVSTLELGDSALYLCASSPILAGAMGQYFGPGTRLTVT.

This chain uses TRBV5-1 with TRBJ2-3; D perhaps matches TRBD1 (6 bases). There are 14 residues in the CDR3. CDR1 and CDR2 from the germline V gene are SGHRS and YFSETQ. Trimming cost V 3 bases and J 4 bases, with 12 bases left between them. The CDR3 DNA follows: TGCGCCAGCAGCTCGACAGGTGGGGCAGATACGCAGTATTTT. It encodes CASSSTGGADTQYF. The full variable domain, completed using reference TRBV5-1 and TRBJ2-3, is KAGVTQTPRYLIKTRGQQVTLSCSPISGHRSVSWYQQTPGQGLQFLFEYFSETQRNKGNFPGRFSGRQFSNSRSEMNVSTLELGDSALYLCASSSTGGADTQYFGPGTRLTVL.

V and J are TRBV28 and TRBJ2-7; D possibly corresponds to TRBD2 (6 bases). The V end was cut by 9 bases, the J end by 0 bases, with 12 bases between. The CDR3 covers 13 residues. Germline loops: CDR1 MDHEN, CDR2 SYDVKM. CDR3 nucleotide sequence: TGTGCCAGTGCTAGCGCTCCCTCCTACGAGCAGTACTTC. Amino acids: CASASAPSYEQYF.

V and J are TRBV14 and TRBJ1-6; weak D call: TRBD1 (5 bases). CDR3 length: 16 amino acids. V was pared by 1 base and J by 4 bases, with 11 bases between. Looked up from germline, CDR1 is SGHDN and CDR2 is FVKESK. CDR3 bases: TGTGCCAGCAGCCAAGGGGGGGGACTTTATAATTCACCCCTCCACTTT. Encoded protein: CASSQGGGLYNSPLHF.

The rearrangement links TRBV28 to TRBJ1-1, with 8 bases fitting TRBD1. The CDR3 runs to 14 residues. The V and J ends lost 5 bases and 8 bases, in that order; junction bases with no gene match: 10. Looked up from germline, CDR1 is MDHEN and CDR2 is SYDVKM. The CDR3 DNA sequence: TGTGCCAGCAGTCCCGTAGGACAGGGTCGGGAAGCTTTCTTT. It specifies CASSPVGQGREAFF.

The chain is built from TRBV27 and TRBJ2-1, with TRBD2 identical over 9 bases. This CDR3 spans 22 amino acids. Germline CDR1 reads MNHEY; CDR2 reads SMNVEV (reference sequence). The V gene end was trimmed by 7 bases and the J gene end by 7 bases; junction bases not matched to a gene: 32. CDR3 sequence: CASTALGPLGLASPGQMNEQFF. The CDR3 DNA is TGTGCCAGCACCGCATTAGGCCCCTTGGGACTAGCCAGTCCGGGGCAGATGAATGAGCAGTTCTTC.

This rearrangement joins TRBV11-2 to TRBJ2-1, with 8 bases lining up with TRBD2. The CDR3 has 16 residues. Germline-derived CDR1 and CDR2 are SGHAT and FQNNGV. J was trimmed by 7 bases and V by 0 bases; bases with no gene match: 8. The CDR3 sequence: CASSLDPGTRANEQFF. The CDR3 nucleotides are TGTGCCAGCAGCTTAGATCCCGGGACTAGGGCGAATGAGCAGTTCTTC.

The table lists this clone with a count of one. The CDR3 protein is CASSSTEPPYEQYF. CDR3 bases: TGTGCCAGCAGCTCGACAGAACCTCCCTACGAGCAGTACTTC. The chain has TRBV7-2 and TRBJ2-7; D possibly corresponds to TRBD1 (5 bases). CDR3 length: 14 amino acids. The germline V and J ends were trimmed by 4 bases and 2 bases, with 12 bases remaining between them. CDR1 and CDR2 (germline): SGHTA, FQGNSA. Based on the CDR3 plus reference TRBV7-2 and TRBJ2-7, the full variable domain is GAGVSQSPSNKVTEKGKDVELRCDPISGHTALYWYRQSLGQGLEFLIYFQGNSAPDKSGLPSDRFSAERTGGSVSTLTIQRTQQEDSAVYLCASSSTEPPYEQYFGPGTRLTVT.

V usage is TRBV6-4 and J usage is TRBJ2-3; TRBD1 might be the D (9 bases). CDR1 and CDR2 (germline): MRHNA, SNTAGT. The germline V and J ends were trimmed by 4 bases and 1 base, with 15 bases remaining between them. The CDR3 runs 16 residues. In DNA, the CDR3 is TGTGCCAGCAGTGCCGGGGGGGACAGGGGCACAGATACGCAGTATTTT. Translated, it gives CASSAGGDRGTDTQYF.

The rearrangement links TRBV30 to TRBJ2-7; the D is unclear. The CDR3 consists of 12 residues. V was pared by 0 bases and J by 3 bases, with 6 bases between. The V gene's germline CDR1 is GTSNPN and CDR2 SVGIG (reference sequence). This CDR3 is CAWSVSVYEQYF. CDR3 sequence (DNA): TGTGCCTGGAGTGTCTCGGTCTACGAGCAGTACTTC.

V and J are TRBV28 and TRBJ2-3, with D tentatively TRBD2 (5 bases). The V end lost 3 bases, the J end lost 2 bases, and 21 bases lay between the germline ends. Per germline, CDR1 MDHEN and CDR2 SYDVKM. This CDR3 is built from 18 residues. The DNA of the CDR3 is TGTGCCAGCAGTTTTGCTTCTCTCGCGGGCGCTAACACAGATACGCAGTATTTT. Its translation: CASSFASLAGANTDTQYF.

V usage is TRBV15 and J usage is TRBJ2-5, with 11 positions matching TRBD1. The DNA end lines up better with TRBJ2-7; the J call may be wrong. CDR3 length: 17 residues. CDR1 and CDR2 from the germline V gene are LNHNV and YYDKDF (reference sequence). The CDR3 DNA sequence: TGTGCCACCAGCAGATACCCCCGGACAGGGGGCGGATACGAGCAGTACTTC. Translation: CATSRYPRTGGGYEQYF.

As to this clone: Other DNA sequences in this sample translate to the same CDR3. The chain's CDR3 is CASSLPGADQPQHF. The CDR3 DNA sequence: TGTGCCAGCAGTTTACCGGGAGCCGATCAGCCCCAGCATTTT. The V call is TRBV28, the J call TRBJ1-5; D is unresolved. This CDR3 region has 14 residues. The V end lost 2 bases, the J end lost 5 bases, and 10 bases lay between the germline ends. Germline assignment: CDR1 MDHEN and CDR2 SYDVKM.

The chain is built from TRBV5-1 and TRBJ2-7; 16 bases are a match to TRBD2. In germline, CDR1 is SGHRS, CDR2 YFSETQ. V dropped 0 bases and J dropped 0; count of bases not matched to a gene: 3. The CDR3 extends over 18 amino acids. The chain's CDR3 is CASSLGGLAGGYSYEQYF. As DNA, the CDR3 is TGCGCCAGCAGCTTGGGGGGACTAGCGGGGGGGTACTCCTACGAGCAGTACTTC.

J is TRBJ1-2 and V is TRBV5-8, with D hard to call. CDR1 and CDR2 (germline): SGHTS, YDEGEE. V lost 1 base and J lost 0, with 7 bases in between. This CDR3 has 14 amino acids. DNA of the CDR3: TGTGCCAGCAGCTTGAACCTAGCTAACTATGGCTACACCTTC. This translates into CASSLNLANYGYTF.

The DNA for the CDR3 is TGCGCCAGCAGCCTTTTTAGCGGGAGAGGTGAAGAGACCCAGTACTTC. Protein sequence: CASSLFSGRGEETQYF. The rearrangement joins TRBV4-1 to TRBJ2-5; 9 nucleotides align to TRBD2. Germline values: CDR1 MGHRA, CDR2 YSYEKL. This CDR3 is built from 16 residues. V dropped 4 bases and J dropped 3; count of bases not matched to a gene: 9.

The chain couples TRBV7-6 to TRBJ2-5, with D possibly TRBD2 on 6 matching bases. The DNA end is a closer match to TRBJ2-7, so the J assignment may be wrong. CDR1 is SGHVS and CDR2 is FNYEAQ in the germline V gene. The CDR3 consists of 15 residues. CDR3 sequence (DNA): TGTGCCAGCAGCAGAACAACCGGGAGCTTCGGCGAGCAGTACTTC. This gives the protein CASSRTTGSFGEQYF.

The chain is built from TRBV11-3 and TRBJ2-1; D may be TRBD2 (5 bases). V lost 1 base and J 8 bases, leaving 12 bases between the germline ends. Germline assignment: CDR1 SGHNT and CDR2 YENEEA. CDR3 length: 14 amino acids. The CDR3 loop reads CASSLGTGVDEQFF. The CDR3 bases are TGTGCCAGCAGCTTAGGGACTGGGGTGGATGAGCAGTTCTTC.

The rearrangement joins TRBV28 to TRBJ2-7; D might be TRBD2 (5 bases). This CDR3 has 14 amino acids. The germline CDR1 and CDR2 sequences are MDHEN and SYDVKM. V gave up 6 bases and J gave up 0 bases, with 12 bases separating them. The CDR3 here is CASSSPRGSYEQYF. CDR3 sequence (DNA): TGTGCCAGCAGCTCCCCCCGGGGCTCCTACGAGCAGTACTTC.

CDR3 protein: CASRPTGDVTEAFF. The CDR3 DNA follows: TGTGCCAGCAGGCCGACAGGGGACGTCACTGAAGCTTTCTTT. The rearrangement uses TRBV6-1 and TRBJ1-1; the match to TRBD1 covers 8 bases. Germline CDR1 MNHNS, CDR2 SASEGT. J gave up 4 bases and V 6 bases, and 7 bases lay outside the gene matches. The CDR3 has 14 residues.

This chain connects TRBV4-1 to TRBJ2-7; TRBD2 matches 7 bases. The ends lost 8 bases at V and 3 bases at J; junction bases unmatched: 4. CDR3 length: 12 amino acids. Germline CDR1 MGHRA, CDR2 YSYEKL. For the CDR3, the DNA is TGCGCCAGCCTCGGGGGGAACTACGAGCAGTACTTC. Encoded protein: CASLGGNYEQYF.

The chain combines TRBV28 with TRBJ2-7; 7 nucleotides line up with TRBD1. Germline V gene data show CDR1 as MDHEN and CDR2 as SYDVKM. The CDR3 is 13 residues long. Losses at the gene ends were 7 bases for V and 2 bases for J; bases not matched to a gene: 5. CDR3: CASKGDRTYEQYF. The DNA for the CDR3 is TGTGCCAGCAAGGGGGACAGAACCTACGAGCAGTACTTC.

V usage is TRBV6-5 and J usage is TRBJ1-6, with a tentative D call TRBD1 (5 bases). From germline, CDR1 is MNHEY and CDR2 SVGAGI. The V and J ends lost 5 bases and 7 bases respectively, with 12 bases between them. The CDR3 has 14 amino acids. The CDR3 DNA reads TGTGCCAGCAGTAGCCAGGGTCAAAATTCACCCCTCCACTTT. Translated, it gives CASSSQGQNSPLHF.

This chain links TRBV4-2 with TRBJ2-7; perhaps TRBD1 as D (6 bases). The CDR3 extends over 12 amino acids. V was shortened by 4 bases and J by 6 bases, with 10 bases between the two germline ends. Per germline, CDR1 LGHNA and CDR2 YNFKEQ. The CDR3 DNA is TGTGCCAGCAGCCCAAAAGGGGGCGAGCAGTACTTC. This translates into CASSPKGGEQYF.

V is TRBV28 and J is TRBJ2-7; D gene uncertain. CDR3 length: 11 residues. Germline V gene lookup returns CDR1 MDHEN and CDR2 SYDVKM. Trimming removed 5 bases at V and 3 bases at J, with 5 bases between. CDR3 nucleotide sequence: TGTGCCAGCAGTCTAAACTACGAGCAGTACTTC. The encoded protein is CASSLNYEQYF.

The count of this clone is one. The chain combines TRBV10-3 with TRBJ1-2, with 7 bases that match TRBD1. Germline assignment: CDR1 ENHRY and CDR2 SYGVKD. V was pared by 2 bases and J by 2 bases, with 8 bases of the junction left unmatched. This CDR3 contains 16 residues. CDR3 sequence (DNA): TGTGCCATCAGTGAGCCTTTACCGGGACAGAACTATGGCTACACCTTC. This codes for CAISEPLPGQNYGYTF.

The chain couples TRBV7-2 to TRBJ1-1; possible D gene TRBD1, 6 bases. Germline V gene lookup returns CDR1 SGHTA and CDR2 FQGNSA. The CDR3 runs 17 residues. V was trimmed by 1 base and J by 1 base, leaving 16 bases between them. CDR3 in DNA: TGTGCCAGCAGCTTAGTCCCCAGGACAGAACCGAACACTGAAGCTTTCTTT. Translation: CASSLVPRTEPNTEAFF.

The chain couples TRBV28 to TRBJ1-4; 7 bases match TRBD1. Germline-derived CDR1 and CDR2 are MDHEN and SYDVKM. Trimming removed 2 bases from V and 6 bases from J; junction bases left unmatched: 3. The CDR3 covers 14 residues. This CDR3 is CASSLGTVDEKLFF. The CDR3 DNA reads TGTGCCAGCAGTTTAGGGACAGTGGATGAAAAACTGTTTTTT.